The 31 T cell receptor beta chains in this list originate from one sample, sequenced in a study of blood T cell repertoires in COVID-19 (dated by TCRdb to 2019 to 2021). Libraries were prepared through the immunoSEQ multiplex PCR assay. TCRdb carries this immuneACCESS record with in-frame sequences only. Its versions omit some clonotypes, under half of them owing to an unresolved V gene in the studies checked, with the rest unexplained. This sample comprises some 140,000 clones, roughly 80% of them detected only once. The ten biggest clones cover roughly 11% of the sample. The sample comprised peripheral blood. The source of these receptors is a man aged 55-75 years who had recovered from COVID-19.

This clone has only a few counts. This sequence joins TRBV5-4 and TRBJ1-3; TRBD1 matches at 10 bases. The CDR3 runs to 15 residues. Unmatched junction bases numbered 3, after V lost 3 bases and J lost 3 bases. Germline V lookup: CDR1 SGHNT, CDR2 YYREEE (reference sequence). The CDR3 region has the DNA TGTGCCAGCAGCTCGACAGGGGGCTTTGGAAACACCATATATTTT. Translated, it gives CASSSTGGFGNTIYF.

This clone appeared once. This chain joins TRBV28 and TRBJ2-7; tentatively, D is TRBD2 (6 bases). The germline CDR1 and CDR2 sequences are MDHEN and SYDVKM. The CDR3 contains 14 residues. The V end lost 8 bases, the J end lost 1 base, and 15 bases lay between the germline ends. DNA of the CDR3: TGTGCCAGCGAATCGCGGGGACTGTCCTACGAGCAGTACTTC. This encodes CASESRGLSYEQYF.

The chain links TRBV7-2 to TRBJ2-7; perhaps TRBD2 as D (6 bases). This CDR3 contains 16 residues. Germline-derived CDR1 and CDR2 are SGHTA and FQGNSA. Trimming took off 6 bases at V and 3 bases at J, with 21 bases between the two ends. This CDR3 is CASRRRGGTDNYEQYF. Written as DNA, the CDR3 is TGTGCCAGCAGAAGAAGGGGCGGGACTGATAACTACGAGCAGTACTTC. The full variable domain, completed using reference TRBV7-2 and TRBJ2-7, is GAGVSQSPSNKVTEKGKDVELRCDPISGHTALYWYRQSLGQGLEFLIYFQGNSAPDKSGLPSDRFSAERTGGSVSTLTIQRTQQEDSAVYLCASRRRGGTDNYEQYFGPGTRLTVT.

The chain couples TRBV4-1 to TRBJ1-6; D gene unclear. Per germline, CDR1 MGHRA and CDR2 YSYEKL. The CDR3 runs 15 residues. Trimming took 1 base from V and 11 from J, leaving 15 bases between them. The CDR3 DNA follows: TGCGCCAGCAGCCAAGTGGCCGGGGTAGGAGCACCCCTCCACTTT. Its protein is CASSQVAGVGAPLHF.

This clone is judged medium-sized. The chain combines TRBV9 with TRBJ2-2, with 11 bases matching TRBD1. J was trimmed by 6 bases and V by 3 bases; bases with no gene match: 13. Germline V lookup: CDR1 SGDLS, CDR2 YYNGEE. The CDR3 has 18 residues. The CDR3 sequence is CASSGGTGGSRSAGELFF. CDR3 sequence (DNA): TGTGCCAGCAGCGGCGGGACAGGGGGAAGTAGGTCCGCCGGGGAGCTGTTTTTT.

Note on this clone: Germline and junction disagree at one end, which may indicate a read error. This chain uses TRBV7-7 with TRBJ2-5; D is undetermined. There are 13 residues in the CDR3. Germline CDR1 SSHAT, CDR2 FNYEAQ (reference sequence). CDR3 nucleotide sequence: TGTGCTAGCACCCCGGCGGTTCAAGAGACCCAGTACTTC. Protein product: CASTPAVQETQYF.

The chain has TRBV5-1 and TRBJ1-1; unclear D gene. The CDR3 runs 14 residues. CDR1 and CDR2 from the germline V gene are SGHRS and YFSETQ. V lost 4 bases and J 0 bases, leaving 10 bases between the germline ends. CDR3 sequence: CASSGESMNTEAFF. The CDR3 DNA is TGCGCCAGCAGCGGAGAATCCATGAACACTGAAGCTTTCTTT.

The chain has TRBV10-3 and TRBJ2-1; D not resolved. Germline CDR1 and CDR2: ENHRY and SYGVKD. V lost 0 bases to trimming and J lost 2 bases, with 11 bases between them. This CDR3 spans 16 amino acids. The CDR3 protein is CAISESSVLTYNEQFF. CDR3 DNA sequence: TGTGCCATCAGTGAGTCTTCGGTACTGACCTACAATGAGCAGTTCTTC.

The chain recombines TRBV9 with TRBJ1-2; a weak D match, TRBD1 (5 bases). CDR1 and CDR2 (germline): SGDLS, YYNGEE. Trimming removed 4 bases from V and 7 bases from J, with 20 bases in between. CDR3 size: 15 residues. CDR3 DNA: TGTGCCAGCAGCCAGACGGACAAGGTCATAAGTGGCTACACCTTC. It codes for CASSQTDKVISGYTF.

This clone showed up just a few times. This chain connects TRBV7-2 to TRBJ1-5; 7 bases line up with TRBD1. The CDR3 runs 14 residues. CDR1 is SGHTA, CDR2 FQGNSA, per germline. V dropped 1 base and J dropped 8; count of bases not matched to a gene: 5. The CDR3 sequence: CASSLGRGLKPQHF. CDR3 in DNA: TGTGCCAGCAGCTTAGGAAGGGGGCTGAAGCCCCAGCATTTT. Complete variable domain (other parts from reference TRBV7-2 and TRBJ1-5): GAGVSQSPSNKVTEKGKDVELRCDPISGHTALYWYRQSLGQGLEFLIYFQGNSAPDKSGLPSDRFSAERTGGSVSTLTIQRTQQEDSAVYLCASSLGRGLKPQHFGDGTRLSIL.

The chain has TRBV7-9 and TRBJ2-1, with TRBD2 matching over 11 bases. CDR3 length equals 14 residues. With 8 bases clipped from V and 7 bases from J, the junction kept 7 bases outside the gene matches. Per the germline V gene, CDR1 is SEHNR and CDR2 is FQNEAQ (reference sequence). CDR3 residues: CASVPGLAVNEQFF. In DNA, the CDR3 is TGTGCCAGCGTCCCGGGACTAGCGGTAAATGAGCAGTTCTTC.

The chain combines TRBV5-6 with TRBJ2-1; TRBD2 aligns across 8 bases. The CDR3 has 15 amino acids. From germline, CDR1 is SGHDT and CDR2 YYEEEE. Trimming took 5 bases from V and 4 from J; bases not matched to a gene: 8. The CDR3 DNA reads as TGTGCCAGCAGTGTAGGGAGCGGGAGATACAATGAGCAGTTCTTC. As protein: CASSVGSGRYNEQFF.

There are a few counts of this clone. This chain joins TRBV4-3 and TRBJ2-1; TRBD1 agrees at 8 bases. CDR1 and CDR2 from the germline V gene are LGHNA and YSLEER. The length of the CDR3 is 13 residues. Trimming at V came to 2 bases and at J to 8 bases, leaving 2 bases not matched to a gene. Written as DNA, the CDR3 is TGCGCCAGCAGCCAACCACAGGGGGATGAGCAGTTCTTC. It translates to CASSQPQGDEQFF.

This rearrangement joins TRBV28 to TRBJ1-4, with D perhaps matching TRBD1 (5 bases). Trimming stripped 5 bases from V and 5 bases from J, with 12 bases between. The CDR3 is 14 residues long. Germline CDR1 reads MDHEN; CDR2 reads SYDVKM. DNA of the CDR3: TGTGCCAGCAGTCGGGGCGGGATGAATGAAAAACTGTTTTTT. Translating it yields CASSRGGMNEKLFF.

This clone was seen only a few times. The V gene is TRBV7-8, the J gene TRBJ2-4; TRBD2 matches 11 bases. Germline assignment: CDR1 SGHVS and CDR2 FQNEAQ. The CDR3 is 20 amino acids. V gave up 4 bases and J gave up 0 bases; unmatched junction bases: 14. CDR3: CASSSPQLAGDPLAKNIQYF. DNA of the CDR3: TGTGCCAGCAGCTCGCCTCAACTAGCGGGGGACCCCTTAGCCAAAAACATTCAGTACTTC.

The chain carries TRBV30 and TRBJ1-1; no definite D call. V lost 1 base to trimming and J lost 1 base, with 10 bases between them. Germline CDR1 and CDR2: GTSNPN and SVGIG (reference sequence). The CDR3 length is 14 residues. Here the CDR3 DNA reads TGTGCCTGGAGTGGCTTGACACCGAACACTGAAGCTTTCTTT. Translated, it gives CAWSGLTPNTEAFF.

The gene calls are TRBV9 and TRBJ2-7; D is ambiguous. With 4 bases removed from V and 3 bases from J, the gap between germline ends came to 5 bases. The CDR3 has 11 residues. Germline V CDR1 and CDR2: SGDLS, YYNGEE. The CDR3 sequence is CASSIYYEQYF. The CDR3 region has the DNA TGTGCCAGCAGCATCTACTACGAGCAGTACTTC.

The gene calls are TRBV19 and TRBJ1-4; no firm D call. V was pared by 7 bases and J by 0 bases, with 9 bases between. The CDR3 spans 14 residues. Germline V lookup: CDR1 LNHDA, CDR2 SQIVND (reference sequence). CDR3 nucleotide sequence: TGTGCCAGTAAAGAGGAGGCAACTAATGAAAAACTGTTTTTT. Amino acid sequence: CASKEEATNEKLFF.

V and J are TRBV3-1 (or the pseudogene TRBV3-2) and TRBJ2-1; 10 bases agree with TRBD1. The germline V gene has CDR1 LGHDT and CDR2 YNNKEL (reference sequence). This CDR3 region has 15 residues. V was clipped by 1 base and J by 6 bases; unmatched bases: 3. The CDR3 region is CASSQGQGAGNEQFF. CDR3 DNA sequence: TGTGCCAGCAGCCAAGGACAGGGGGCTGGCAATGAGCAGTTCTTC.

The chain is built from TRBV10-3 and TRBJ2-5; possible D gene TRBD2, 5 bases. V dropped 6 bases and J dropped 0 bases, with 11 bases sitting between them. This CDR3 spans 14 amino acids. Germline V CDR1 and CDR2: ENHRY, SYGVKD. The CDR3 sequence is CAIRPGSDQETQYF. The CDR3 region has the DNA TGTGCCATCAGGCCCGGTAGCGACCAAGAGACCCAGTACTTC.

This chain links TRBV3-1 (or the pseudogene TRBV3-2) with TRBJ2-3, with D perhaps TRBD1 (6 bases). Germline V gene sequence: CDR1 LGHDT, CDR2 YNNKEL (reference sequence). The CDR3 loop spans 15 amino acids. V was cut by 1 base and J by 5 bases, with 13 bases left in between. The CDR3 DNA reads as TGTGCCAGCAGCCAAGGGCTGGGGGCGGGAGATACGCAGTATTTT. Translated, it gives CASSQGLGAGDTQYF.

The rearrangement links TRBV6-6 to TRBJ1-1, with 7 positions matching TRBD1. The CDR3 has 13 amino acids. CDR1 MNHNY and CDR2 SVGAGI come from the germline V gene (reference sequence). The junction had 4 bases not matched to a gene; V was cut back by 6 bases and J by 3 bases. The CDR3 sequence is CASRDTGDTEAFF. The CDR3 DNA is TGTGCCAGCAGGGATACAGGGGACACTGAAGCTTTCTTT.

This clone was observed a handful of times. The chain couples TRBV5-3 to TRBJ2-2, with 11 positions matching TRBD2. TRBV5-3 is an ORF for which the function is uncertain. The J segment lost 0 bases and the V segment lost 5 bases, leaving 6 bases of the junction unmatched. The CDR3 is 17 residues long. CDR3 DNA sequence: TGTGCCAGAAGACCTGGGACTAGCGGAGCGAACACCGGGGAGCTGTTTTTT. Protein product: CARRPGTSGANTGELFF.

This chain links TRBV27 with TRBJ1-2; 7 nucleotides line up with TRBD1. Germline CDR1 MNHEY, CDR2 SMNVEV (reference sequence). The trim removed 4 bases at V and 4 bases at J, leaving 12 bases unmatched. The CDR3 has 16 amino acids. CDR3 sequence (DNA): TGTGCCAGCAGTTCCGCCGGGACAGAGGGCATCTATGGCTACACCTTC. It specifies CASSSAGTEGIYGYTF.

This clone was picked up a small number of times. The chain joins TRBV3-1 (or the pseudogene TRBV3-2) to TRBJ2-7, with TRBD1 identical over 9 bases. J was trimmed by 1 base and V by 4 bases; bases with no gene match: 5. The length of the CDR3 is 15 residues. Germline V gene lookup returns CDR1 LGHDT and CDR2 YNNKEL (reference sequence). The CDR3 DNA sequence: TGTGCCAGCAGCCTCGGACAGGGGCTTTCCTACGAGCAGTACTTC. Encoded protein: CASSLGQGLSYEQYF.

This sequence joins TRBV2 and TRBJ2-3; D is perhaps TRBD1 (5 bases). The CDR3 extends over 13 amino acids. The germline V gene encodes CDR1 SNHLY and CDR2 FYNNEI. V lost 3 bases to trimming and J lost 3 bases, with 7 bases between them. CDR3 sequence (DNA): TGTGCCAGCAGTGACCAGGGTACAGATACGCAGTATTTT. Amino acid sequence: CASSDQGTDTQYF.

This clone turned up a few times. The V call is TRBV9, the J call TRBJ1-1; a possible D gene is TRBD1 (6 bases). CDR3 size: 14 residues. Germline assignment: CDR1 SGDLS and CDR2 YYNGEE. The V end was cut by 4 bases, the J end by 4 bases, with 14 bases between. This CDR3 reads CASSSRQETTEAFF. CDR3 nucleotides: TGTGCCAGCAGCTCCCGACAGGAGACCACTGAAGCTTTCTTT.

This clone was observed a few times. This chain connects TRBV28 to TRBJ2-7; 9 positions match TRBD1. This CDR3 comprises 15 residues. V trimming: 8 bases; J trimming: 0 bases; junction bases outside the gene matches: 8. CDR1 and CDR2 (germline): MDHEN, SYDVKM. The CDR3 DNA reads as TGTGCCAGCCGTAAACAGGGGGCTGGCTCCTACGAGCAGTACTTC. It translates to CASRKQGAGSYEQYF. Supplemented by reference TRBV28 and TRBJ2-7, the full variable domain reads DVKVTQSSRYLVKRTGEKVFLECVQDMDHENMFWYRQDPGLGLRLIYFSYDVKMKEKGDIPEGYSVSREKKERFSLILESASTNQTSMYLCASRKQGAGSYEQYFGPGTRLTVT.

The genes are TRBV4-3 and TRBJ1-1; tentatively, D is TRBD1 (6 bases). The V gene's germline CDR1 is LGHNA and CDR2 YSLEER. Trimming left V 1 base short and J 3 bases short, with 12 bases between. The CDR3 contains 15 residues. CDR3: CASSQALTGDTEAFF. The CDR3 nucleotides read TGCGCCAGCAGCCAAGCATTGACAGGAGACACTGAAGCTTTCTTT.

This clone showed up just once. The chain couples TRBV5-4 to TRBJ1-1; D unresolved. With 2 bases removed from V and 1 base from J, the gap between germline ends came to 6 bases. The germline gives CDR1 SGHNT, CDR2 YYREEE (reference sequence). This CDR3 is built from 13 residues. CDR3 DNA sequence: TGTGCCAGCAGCTTCAGTCAGAACACTGAAGCTTTCTTT. Protein: CASSFSQNTEAFF.

The CDR3 reads CASAMGHDQPQHF. For the CDR3, the DNA is TGTGCCAGCGCCATGGGCCACGATCAGCCCCAGCATTTT. The chain joins TRBV14 to TRBJ1-5; D unclear. The CDR3 totals 13 residues. The germline V and J ends were trimmed by 8 bases and 5 bases, with 13 bases remaining between them. Germline V gene sequence: CDR1 SGHDN, CDR2 FVKESK.